The 9 T cell receptor beta chains in this list originate from one sample, sequenced in a study of T cell clonality in common variable immunodeficiency. The data were produced by immunoSEQ multiplex PCR, yet TCRdb's version contains in-frame clones alone and is incomplete. Altogether under 65,000 clones were found in the sample, and no singletons occur. What was sequenced was peripheral blood mononuclear cells. These receptor sequences come from a person between 18 and 75 years old in good health.

This clone was detected ten times or more. The read finishes 3 residues shy of the CDR3 end, and the germline J gene is used to complete it. The chain is built from TRBV19 and TRBJ2-2; 8 positions agree with TRBD2. J lost 7 bases, V lost 6 bases, and 13 bases had no gene match. Germline-derived CDR1 and CDR2 are LNHDA and SQIVND (reference sequence). This CDR3 region has 16 residues. CDR3 bases read: TGTGCCAGTAGCGCACGACGGGGACTAGGGGGCGGGGAG. Translating it yields CASSARRGLGGGE. The entire CDR3 is CASSARRGLGGGELFF.

This clone was recorded at least ten times. The sequence runs out 3 residues before the end of the CDR3; the remainder is reconstructed from the germline J gene. The chain is built from TRBV6-2 or TRBV6-3 and TRBJ2-2, with TRBD2 identical over 12 bases. J gave up 5 bases and V 6 bases, and 7 bases lay outside the gene matches. The germline V gene has CDR1 MNHEY and CDR2 SVGEGT. This CDR3 has 16 amino acids. The CDR3 DNA, read in part, is TGTGCCAGCAGATCCGGACTAGCGGGGCGGACCGGGGAG. Protein product: CASRSGLAGRTGE. The whole CDR3 region reads CASRSGLAGRTGELFF.

This clone was seen repeatedly, ten times or more. The read gets to within 3 residues of the CDR3 end, and the germline J gene fills in the rest. This chain uses TRBV7-9 with TRBJ1-2, with D tentatively TRBD1 (5 bases). The germline V gene has CDR1 SEHNR and CDR2 FQNEAQ (reference sequence). The CDR3 length is 14 residues. CDR3 DNA (partial): TGTGCCAGCAGCTTTCCCAGGGAGCCCCGAGGC. This codes for CASSFPREPRG. From start to end, the CDR3 is CASSFPREPRGYTF.

This clone has a count of ten or more. Read sequence stops 3 residues before the CDR3 end, and the germline J gene provides the missing end. This rearrangement joins TRBV19 to TRBJ2-1; 7 nucleotides line up with TRBD2. Unmatched junction bases numbered 2, after V lost 2 bases and J lost 4 bases. Germline V gives CDR1 LNHDA, CDR2 SQIVND (reference sequence). This CDR3 has 14 residues. The DNA read from the CDR3 is TGTGCCAGTAGTATAAGCGGGGCTTACAATGAG. As protein: CASSISGAYNE. From start to end, the CDR3 is CASSISGAYNEQFF.

This clone was seen a few times. The read falls 3 residues short of the CDR3 end, and the missing part is taken from the germline J gene. The rearrangement joins TRBV18 to TRBJ1-2, with 9 nucleotides matching TRBD1. Per germline, CDR1 KGHSH and CDR2 LQKENI. The V gene end was trimmed by 4 bases and the J gene end by 6 bases; junction bases not matched to a gene: 6. This CDR3 spans 14 amino acids. The CDR3 region is CASSLQGAKDGYTF. CDR3 bases read: TGTGCCAGCTCACTACAGGGGGCAAAAGATGGC.

This clone was seen repeatedly, ten times or more. The read ends 3 residues shy of where the CDR3 ends; the end is completed using the germline J gene. The rearrangement uses TRBV20-1 and TRBJ1-1; 7 bases are a match to TRBD1. The CDR3 sequence is 12 residues long. Per germline, CDR1 DFQATT and CDR2 SNEGSKA (reference sequence). The V and J ends lost 5 bases and 3 bases, in that order; junction bases with no gene match: 3. CDR3 amino acids: CSAGDRDTEAFF. Partial CDR3 DNA: TGCAGTGCTGGCGACAGGGACACTGAA.

This clone was counted at least ten times. The read ends 3 residues early relative to the CDR3; the germline J gene fills the gap. The chain combines TRBV20-1 with TRBJ2-1, with 10 bases lining up with TRBD1. The germline V gene encodes CDR1 DFQATT and CDR2 SNEGSKA (reference sequence). Losses at the gene ends were 6 bases for V and 3 bases for J; bases not matched to a gene: 11. This CDR3 has 16 amino acids. CDR3 in amino acids: CSAVAPRDRGYNEQFF. The part of the CDR3 DNA that was read is TGCAGTGCCGTAGCACCCCGGGACAGGGGCTACAATGAG.

Many counts were recorded for this clone. The read is 3 residues too short to cover the CDR3 end, so that end is filled in from the germline J gene. V usage is TRBV7-2 and J usage is TRBJ2-3, with a possible D match to TRBD1 (5 bases). The CDR3 is 13 residues long. V dropped 3 bases and J dropped 6 bases, with 10 bases sitting between them. CDR1 is SGHTA, CDR2 FQGNSA, per germline. The CDR3 sequence: CASSFASGDTQYF. The CDR3 bases that were read are TGTGCCAGCAGCTTTGCATCAGGGGATACG.

This clone was seen at least ten times. The read halts 3 residues ahead of the CDR3 end, with the missing end drawn from the germline J gene. The J gene is TRBJ1-2, the V gene TRBV20-1; 7 nucleotides line up with TRBD1. V was clipped by 0 bases and J by 2 bases; unmatched bases: 6. Germline V gene sequence: CDR1 DFQATT, CDR2 SNEGSKA (reference sequence). The CDR3 has 15 residues. The part of the CDR3 DNA that was read is TGCAGTGCTAGAGATACCCCAGGGGGAAACTATGGC. Its protein is CSARDTPGGNYG. The entire CDR3 protein is CSARDTPGGNYGYTF.